The 15 T cell receptor beta chains reported below all come from one sample, sequenced in a study of shared clonotypes between healthy human individuals. It was CD45RO-negative cells, positively selected for CCR7, that made up naive CD8 cells, with terminally differentiated effector memory CD45RA+ cells excluded. The assay was immunoSEQ multiplex PCR, and TCRdb's table has in-frame clones only and misses some. This repertoire shows nearly 2 million clones, roughly 95% found once; its top ten account for 1% to 1.5%. The sequencing sample was made of naive CD8+ T cells sorted from blood. All receptors derive from a man between 18 and 29 years old in good health.

J is TRBJ2-5 and V is TRBV2, with TRBD2 matching 7 bases. The germline V gene has CDR1 SNHLY and CDR2 FYNNEI. The CDR3 is 15 residues long. V lost 6 bases and J lost 0; bases outside the gene matches: 7. The CDR3 DNA reads TGTGCCAGCAGAAGAATACTAGCGCACCAAGAGACCCAGTACTTC. As protein: CASRRILAHQETQYF. The full variable domain, rest sourced from reference TRBV2 and TRBJ2-5, is EPEVTQTPSHQVTQMGQEVILRCVPISNHLYFYWYRQILGQKVEFLVSFYNNEISEKSEIFDDQFSVERPDGSNFTLKIRSTKLEDSAMYFCASRRILAHQETQYFGPGTRLLVL.

Concerning this clone: This specimen includes other DNA sequences encoding the same CDR3. The chain couples TRBV7-9 to TRBJ2-7, with D unclear. The CDR3 is 12 residues long. The germline V gene encodes CDR1 SEHNR and CDR2 FQNEAQ (reference sequence). Trimming took 3 bases from V and 3 from J, leaving 6 bases between them. DNA of the CDR3: TGTGCCAGCAGCTTTGGGCTCTACGAGCAGTACTTC. This encodes CASSFGLYEQYF.

The chain is built from TRBV30 and TRBJ1-1; D is unresolved. The V gene lost 2 bases and the J gene lost 4 bases, with 14 bases spanning the gap. The germline gives CDR1 GTSNPN, CDR2 SVGIG (reference sequence). The CDR3 runs to 14 residues. CDR3 protein: CAWSSGHGGTEAFF. The CDR3 DNA is TGTGCCTGGAGTAGCGGGCACGGAGGCACTGAAGCTTTCTTT.

About this clone itself: The sample has other DNA sequences that encode this CDR3 too. V usage is TRBV7-9 and J usage is TRBJ2-7; the match to TRBD2 covers 8 bases. The junction had 2 bases not matched to a gene; V was cut back by 4 bases and J by 3 bases. Germline values: CDR1 SEHNR, CDR2 FQNEAQ (reference sequence). The CDR3 runs to 13 residues. Here the CDR3 reads CASSSAGGYEQYF. CDR3 sequence (DNA): TGTGCCAGCAGCTCCGCGGGGGGCTACGAGCAGTACTTC.

The V gene is TRBV7-9, the J gene TRBJ2-4, with 7 nucleotides matching TRBD1. Germline V lookup: CDR1 SEHNR, CDR2 FQNEAQ (reference sequence). CDR3 length: 16 residues. The V and J ends lost 5 bases and 4 bases, in that order; junction bases with no gene match: 11. The CDR3 loop reads CASSPSDTGVKNIQYF. The DNA of the CDR3 is TGTGCCAGCAGCCCCTCCGATACAGGGGTAAAAAACATTCAGTACTTC.

Points on this clone: Other DNA sequences within the sample encode an identical CDR3. V usage is TRBV19 and J usage is TRBJ1-1; no clear D. This CDR3 contains 12 residues. CDR1 LNHDA and CDR2 SQIVND come from the germline V gene (reference sequence). V was clipped by 3 bases and J by 3 bases, with 5 bases between them. The CDR3 sequence: CASSIMDTEAFF. For the CDR3, the DNA is TGTGCCAGTAGTATTATGGACACTGAAGCTTTCTTT.

As regards this clone: Other DNA sequences in the same sample also yield this CDR3. The chain has TRBV6-5 and TRBJ2-7; a weak D match, TRBD2 (5 bases). This CDR3 is built from 16 residues. The germline gives CDR1 MNHEY, CDR2 SVGAGI. V was clipped by 0 bases and J by 0 bases, with 12 bases between them. CDR3 bases: TGTGCCAGCAGTTACTCTGGAGGCTCACTCTCCTACGAGCAGTACTTC. It encodes CASSYSGGSLSYEQYF.

The chain employs TRBV9 and TRBJ2-3; D is undetermined. The germline CDR1 and CDR2 sequences are SGDLS and YYNGEE. V lost 3 bases, J lost 6 bases, and 14 bases lay in between. This CDR3 comprises 14 residues. The CDR3 DNA reads as TGTGCCAGCAGCGCCTTTCTAGGATTGGATACGCAGTATTTT. Its protein product is CASSAFLGLDTQYF.

The chain joins TRBV11-2 to TRBJ2-1, with D perhaps assigned TRBD1 or TRBD2 (5 bases each). In germline, CDR1 is SGHAT, CDR2 FQNNGV. This CDR3 comprises 16 residues. V shed 2 bases and J shed 3 bases, with 14 bases lying between them. The CDR3 here is CASSLIGGSVYNEQFF. As DNA, the CDR3 is TGTGCCAGCAGCTTAATTGGGGGTTCTGTCTACAATGAGCAGTTCTTC.

This rearrangement joins TRBV9 to TRBJ2-5; TRBD2 matches at 8 bases. J lost 4 bases, V lost 0 bases, and 5 bases had no gene match. This CDR3 is built from 15 residues. Germline V CDR1 and CDR2: SGDLS, YYNGEE. This chain's CDR3 is CASSVEGLGLETQYF. Here the CDR3 DNA reads TGTGCCAGCAGCGTAGAGGGACTAGGCTTAGAGACCCAGTACTTC.

The rearrangement uses TRBV6-1 and TRBJ1-2; maybe TRBD1 (5 bases). Germline CDR1 is MNHNS and CDR2 is SASEGT. V gave up 6 bases and J gave up 0 bases, with 11 bases separating them. The CDR3 length is 14 residues. CDR3 amino acids: CASSTTASNYGYTF. The CDR3 nucleotides read TGTGCCAGCAGCACGACAGCTTCTAACTATGGCTACACCTTC.

V is TRBV12-2 and J is TRBJ2-7; the table's TRBD2 call for D was not verified on the DNA. TRBV12-2 is deemed a pseudogene. The CDR3 is made up of 16 amino acids. Here the CDR3 reads CASRLKEGGRSYEQYF. The CDR3 DNA follows: TGTGCAAGTCGCTTAAAAGAGGGAGGAAGGTCCTACGAGCAGTACTTC.

About this clone: Different DNA sequences within this sample yield the same CDR3. V and J are TRBV27 and TRBJ2-1; D gene unclear. The CDR3 runs 13 residues. V was cut by 4 bases and J by 3 bases, with 7 bases left in between. Germline assignment: CDR1 MNHEY and CDR2 SMNVEV (reference sequence). The CDR3 here is CASSSSSYNEQFF. Written as DNA, the CDR3 is TGTGCCAGCAGTTCGTCTAGCTACAATGAGCAGTTCTTC.

The chain employs TRBV27 and TRBJ2-7, with 12 bases fitting TRBD2. The CDR3 loop spans 16 amino acids. Germline V gene sequence: CDR1 MNHEY, CDR2 SMNVEV (reference sequence). J was trimmed by 2 bases and V by 5 bases; bases with no gene match: 7. In nucleotides, the CDR3 is TGTGCCAGCAGTATGGGACTAGCGGGTTTCCCCTACGAGCAGTACTTC. The encoded protein is CASSMGLAGFPYEQYF.

Concerning this clone itself: The same CDR3 is also encoded by other DNA sequences in this sample. The chain is built from TRBV5-1 and TRBJ2-7; D is ambiguous. V lost 4 bases and J 3 bases, leaving 8 bases between the germline ends. The CDR3 has 12 residues. Germline assignment: CDR1 SGHRS and CDR2 YFSETQ. CDR3 DNA: TGCGCCAGCAGCCCGGGCAGCTACGAGCAGTACTTC. It yields the protein CASSPGSYEQYF.